The subject of this entry is one T cell receptor (beta chain). These data belong to a study of blood T cells in healthy people across ages. Combining a sample-barcoded 5' primer with a J-beta primer mix, a second PCR ran for roughly 6 to 12 cycles. TCRdb ran MiXCR on the 5' RACE reads and lists one entry per CDR3 protein. Of over 600,000 distinct CDR3 sequences listed, 46% are singletons. The V and J ends lost 11 bases and 8 bases, in that order; junction bases with no gene match: 14. Germline V gene data show CDR1 as LNHDA and CDR2 as SQIVND (reference sequence). The CDR3 covers 15 residues. Ranging in age from about 6 to 100, the donors were healthy Caucasian individuals from Russia. At least 5 micrograms of total RNA were extracted per sample.

Sequences were obtained from blood. J is TRBJ2-1 and V is TRBV19; 11 nucleotides match TRBD2. The TCR originated in a man older than 75 in good health. CDR3 loop: CACTLTSGRVHEQFF. Written as DNA, the CDR3 is TGTGCCTGCACACTAACTAGCGGGAGAGTCCATGAGCAGTTCTTC.